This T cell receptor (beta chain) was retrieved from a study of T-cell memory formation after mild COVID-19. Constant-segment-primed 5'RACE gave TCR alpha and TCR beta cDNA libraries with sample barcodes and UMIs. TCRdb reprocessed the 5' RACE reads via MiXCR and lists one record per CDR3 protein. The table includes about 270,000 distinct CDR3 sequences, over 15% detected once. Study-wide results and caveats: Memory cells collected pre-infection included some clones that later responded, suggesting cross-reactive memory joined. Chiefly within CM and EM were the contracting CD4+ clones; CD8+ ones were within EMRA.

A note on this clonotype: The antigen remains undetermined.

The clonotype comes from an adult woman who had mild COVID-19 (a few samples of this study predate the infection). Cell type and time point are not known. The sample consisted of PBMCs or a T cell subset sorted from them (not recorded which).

CDR3 sequence reads: CASSQDGRSTTYEQYF. The CDR3 coding sequence is TGCGCCAGCAGCCAAGATGGTCGTAGTACTACCTACGAGCAGTACTTC. This chain joins TRBV4-1 and TRBJ2-7; no reliable D call. The V end lost 0 bases, the J end lost 2 bases, and 14 bases lay between the germline ends. This CDR3 contains 16 residues. Germline V CDR1 and CDR2: MGHRA, YSYEKL.